Listed below are T cell receptor beta chains from one sample, sequenced in a study of cytomegalovirus exposure and HLA in healthy donors. Profiling relied on immunoSEQ multiplex PCR, and the TCRdb table lists in-frame clones only, not all of them. The sample shows 150,000 to 200,000 clones, roughly 70% of them seen only once. The sequenced material came from PBMCs. The receptors were gathered from a woman under 40 in good health and CMV-seronegative. The CDR3 runs from the conserved cysteine through the conserved F or W. The D gene is left open where the match is weak. Clone size is stated in some rows and not others, as once, few, many or a class when expanded.

j_call	d_call	clone_size	cdr3_length	v_call	cdr3_nt	cdr3_aa
TRBJ1-3	-	-	16	TRBV27	TGTGCCAGCAGAGGTGCGATAGGGGTATCTGGAAACACCATATATTTT	CASRGAIGVSGNTIYF
TRBJ1-6	-	-	15	TRBV4-2	TGTGCCAGCAGCCAAGAGTACAGGGATAATTCACCCCTCCACTTT	CASSQEYRDNSPLHF
TRBJ2-1	-	few	12	TRBV7-9	TGTGCCAGCAGCTTATTAGCTGGGGAGCAGTTCTTC	CASSLLAGEQFF
TRBJ1-3	TRBD1	few	15	TRBV7-6	TGTGCCAGCAGCCGACAGGGGAGGACTGGAAACACCATATATTTT	CASSRQGRTGNTIYF
TRBJ2-1	-	-	13	TRBV4-2	TGTGCCAGCCGCGGGACTGGTTACAATGAGCAGTTCTTC	CASRGTGYNEQFF
TRBJ2-3	-	-	15	TRBV6-1	TGTGCCAGCAGTGAAGAGGCGGGGAGCACAGATACGCAGTATTTT	CASSEEAGSTDTQYF
TRBJ2-3	TRBD2	once	15	TRBV4-2	TGTGCCAGCAGCCAAGTTAGCGGGGGCACAGATACGCAGTATTTT	CASSQVSGGTDTQYF
TRBJ2-7	-	-	12	TRBV9	TGTGCCAGCAGCGGGGGAGGTTACGAGCAGTACTTC	CASSGGGYEQYF
TRBJ2-1	TRBD2	-	13	TRBV5-1	TGCGCCAGCGGAGTTGGAGCGGGAGGGCCCCAGTTCTTC	CASGVGAGGPQFF
TRBJ2-1	-	-	19	TRBV21-1	TGTGCCAGCAGCAAGATATTGAGGGCGAGGGGACTAGCGACCAATGAGCAGTTCTTC	CASSKILRARGLATNEQFF
TRBJ2-1	TRBD2	-	15	TRBV19	TGTGCCAGTACCGGGGGACTAGCGAGTTACAATGAGCAGTTCTTC	CASTGGLASYNEQFF
TRBJ2-6	TRBD1	-	19	TRBV11-1	TGTGCCAGCAGCTTAAAAAGGGACAGGTCTTACTCTGGGGCCAACGTCCTGACTTTC	CASSLKRDRSYSGANVLTF
TRBJ2-7	-	-	16	TRBV6-5	TGTGCCAGCAGTTATCAAGGGGCGGGACGACGTTACGAGCAGTACTTC	CASSYQGAGRRYEQYF
TRBJ1-1	-	-	14	TRBV7-9	TGTGCCAGCAGCTACCGGGACACGAACACTGAAGCTTTCTTT	CASSYRDTNTEAFF
TRBJ2-5	-	-	14	TRBV9	TGTGCCAGCAGCGTGGACGGCGGAGGAGAGACCCAGTACTTC	CASSVDGGGETQYF
TRBJ2-1	TRBD2	once	16	TRBV13	TGTGCCAGCAGCTTAGAAGCTAGCGGGGGGGCCGATGAGCAGTTCTTC	CASSLEASGGADEQFF
TRBJ2-1	-	-	13	TRBV27	TGTGCCAGCAGTTTATCTACATACAATGAGCAGTTCTTC	CASSLSTYNEQFF
TRBJ2-3	TRBD1	-	14	TRBV29-1	TGCAGCGTTGTGGGGGGACAGGGGGCGGATACGCAGTATTTT	CSVVGGQGADTQYF
TRBJ2-1	-	-	14	TRBV30	TGTGCCTGGAGTACCGTTCTAGAAAACAATGAGCAGTTCTTC	CAWSTVLENNEQFF
TRBJ2-7	TRBD1	-	14	TRBV13	TGTGCCAGCAACTTGGGACAGGGGGTTCTCGAGCAGTACTTC	CASNLGQGVLEQYF
TRBJ1-2	TRBD1	-	15	TRBV25-1	TGTGCCAGCAGTGAATACTCGACAGGGGGCTATGGCTACACCTTC	CASSEYSTGGYGYTF
TRBJ2-5	-	few	16	TRBV2	TGTGCCAGCAGGCCCCTGACAGGTCCGAGGGTTGAGACCCAGTACTTC	CASRPLTGPRVETQYF
TRBJ1-6	-	-	17	TRBV2	TGTGCCAGCAGTGTAGGCGGATCGGGGGGCGGGAATTCACCCCTCCACTTT	CASSVGGSGGGNSPLHF
TRBJ1-2	-	-	10	TRBV6-1	TGTGCCAGCAATCTCTATGGCTACACCTTC	CASNLYGYTF
TRBJ2-3	TRBD2	-	16	TRBV6-6	TGTGCCAGCAGGACTAGCGGGAGGGCCGGGGCAGATACGCAGTATTTT	CASRTSGRAGADTQYF
TRBJ1-4	-	-	14	TRBV18	TGTGCCAGCTCACCCCCGGGACACAGGGAAAAACTGTTTTTT	CASSPPGHREKLFF
TRBJ1-2	TRBD1	-	17	TRBV10-3	TGTGCCATCAATTCGGTGACCGGGACAGGGACTAACTATGGCTACACCTTC	CAINSVTGTGTNYGYTF
TRBJ2-3	TRBD2	-	15	TRBV6-5	TGTGCCAGCAGTCCGCGGACTAGCGGGGAAGATACGCAGTATTTT	CASSPRTSGEDTQYF
TRBJ1-2	-	-	15	TRBV5-1	TGCGCCAGCAGCCGGACAGAGGCACGATCGGGTGGCTACACCTTC	CASSRTEARSGGYTF
TRBJ2-2	TRBD1	-	19	TRBV9	TGTGCCAGCAGCAAAAAACTTGGGGTGGGGACAGGGGGTCCCGGGGAGCTGTTTTTT	CASSKKLGVGTGGPGELFF
TRBJ2-7	-	-	13	TRBV2	TGTGCCAGCAGGGTCGGGACTTCCTACGAGCAGTACTTC	CASRVGTSYEQYF
TRBJ2-1	TRBD2	-	16	TRBV7-8	TGTGCCAGCAGCCCCCGGAGTTGGCGGGAGACCAATGAGCAGTTCTTC	CASSPRSWRETNEQFF
TRBJ2-7	-	once	15	TRBV11-2	TGTGCCAGCAGCTCGGGGGGACATAGGACCTACGAGCAGTACTTC	CASSSGGHRTYEQYF
TRBJ1-1	-	-	13	TRBV25-1	TGTGCCAGCAGTGATAAGGGCCGGGGTGAAGCTTTCTTT	CASSDKGRGEAFF
TRBJ1-2	-	-	15	TRBV7-2	TGTGCCAGCAGCTTAGATAGGACTGACCTATGGGGCTACACCTTC	CASSLDRTDLWGYTF
TRBJ1-2	-	once	12	TRBV5-4	TGTGCCATGATAAACAGACCGAATGGCTACACCTTC	CAMINRPNGYTF
TRBJ2-1	TRBD1	-	16	TRBV7-9	TGTGCCAGCAGCCCTGGGACAGGGAGCTCCTACAATGAGCAGTTCTTC	CASSPGTGSSYNEQFF
TRBJ2-7	-	few	13	TRBV7-9	TGTGCCAGCAGCCCCCCGGGGTCCTACGAGCAGTACTTC	CASSPPGSYEQYF
TRBJ2-2	TRBD1	-	17	TRBV7-9	TGTGCCAGCAGCAACCTGGACAGGGGGCGAGGCACCGGGGAGCTGTTTTTT	CASSNLDRGRGTGELFF
TRBJ1-2	TRBD1	-	15	TRBV6-5	TGTGCCAGCAGTTATGAGGCAGGGGGCCCGGGGGGCTACACCTTC	CASSYEAGGPGGYTF
TRBJ2-7	-	-	15	TRBV28	TGTGCCAGCAGTTTATCCCCTTTGATACGGGGAGAGCAGTACTTC	CASSLSPLIRGEQYF
TRBJ1-1	-	-	14	TRBV29-1	TGCAGCGTTGAACACCAAAGGGGAGGGACTGAAGCTTTCTTT	CSVEHQRGGTEAFF
TRBJ2-7	TRBD2	-	15	TRBV7-2	TGTGCCAGCAGCCGACCGACTAGCGGGGCCTACGAGCAGTACTTC	CASSRPTSGAYEQYF
TRBJ2-7	TRBD2	-	18	TRBV5-3	TGTGCCAGAAGCTTGGCCGTGGTAGCGGGATTCAGCTCCTACGAGCAGTACTTC	CARSLAVVAGFSSYEQYF
TRBJ1-5	-	few	15	TRBV5-4	TGTGCCAGCAGCTTTCTTCCCGGGAGCAATCAGCCCCAGCATTTT	CASSFLPGSNQPQHF
TRBJ2-2	TRBD1	-	13	TRBV7-9	TGTGCCAGCAGCTTGACAGGGACCGGGGAGCTGTTTTTT	CASSLTGTGELFF
TRBJ2-4	-	few	16	TRBV2	TGTGCCAGCAGTGAAAACTCCCTCTTAGCCAAAAACATTCAGTACTTC	CASSENSLLAKNIQYF
TRBJ2-1	-	-	14	TRBV18	TGTGCCAGTTCACCAGGGGCAGGGGAGAATGAGCAGTTCTTC	CASSPGAGENEQFF
TRBJ1-6	TRBD1	-	15	TRBV2	TGTGCCAGCAGTGGACAGGGGGGCGATAATTCACCCCTCCACTTT	CASSGQGGDNSPLHF
TRBJ2-7	TRBD1	few	15	TRBV6-1	TGTGCCAGCAGTGAAGCGACAGGGGGCGCCTACGAGCAGTACTTC	CASSEATGGAYEQYF
TRBJ2-7	TRBD1	once	15	TRBV9	TGTGCCAGCAGCATGGGACAGTCCAGCTCCTACGAGCAGTACTTC	CASSMGQSSSYEQYF
TRBJ2-2	-	-	15	TRBV6-5	TGTGCCAGCAGCGCACTTGGACTGAACACCGGGGAGCTGTTTTTT	CASSALGLNTGELFF
TRBJ2-3	TRBD1	-	14	TRBV6-6	TGTGCCAGCAAAGACAGGGGGCGCGGGGATACGCAGTATTTT	CASKDRGRGDTQYF
TRBJ2-1	-	-	16	TRBV6-4	TGTGCCAGCAGTGAACGTGGCGGGGAGCCATACAATGAGCAGTTCTTC	CASSERGGEPYNEQFF
TRBJ2-3	TRBD2	-	15	TRBV6-5	TGTGCCAGCAGTTACTCGGCGGGGGTACAAGATACGCAGTATTTT	CASSYSAGVQDTQYF
TRBJ2-2	-	-	13	TRBV4-1	TGCGCCAGCAGCCGAGGGAACACCGGGGAGCTGTTTTTT	CASSRGNTGELFF
TRBJ1-2	TRBD1	-	16	TRBV6-1	TGTGCCAGCAGTGAACTTACAGGGGGCAGGAACTATGGCTACACCTTC	CASSELTGGRNYGYTF
TRBJ1-3	-	few	15	TRBV7-2	TGTGCCAGCAGCTCCGAAGGGGCTTCTGGAAACACCATATATTTT	CASSSEGASGNTIYF
TRBJ2-4	-	-	16	TRBV5-1	TGCGCCAGCAGCTCAACCACTCTTGAAGCCAAAAACATTCAGTACTTC	CASSSTTLEAKNIQYF